A single TCR beta chain is shown here with its context. Measured with immunoSEQ multiplex PCR; TCRdb has only the in-frame clones, and not every one. The data contain around 150,000 clones, less than 85% of them singletons. This entry is derived from a study of blood T cell repertoires in COVID-19. Whole-study context: PBMCs, B-cell-depleted T cells, or T cells were the source of the cDNA or gDNA that made up the material.

Seattle participants joined during active infection and were tracked over time. CDR3 length: 14 amino acids. The germline V and J ends were trimmed by 6 bases and 2 bases, with 11 bases remaining between them. Germline assignment: CDR1 SEHNR and CDR2 FQNEAQ (reference sequence). The chain joins TRBV7-9 to TRBJ1-5; D is possibly TRBD1 (5 bases). Sequencing was done on a sample of peripheral blood. The TCR comes from a middle-aged woman with COVID-19, enrolled during active disease. The CDR3 sequence is CASSPDTRNQPQHF. CDR3 nucleotide sequence: TGTGCCAGCAGTCCGGACACGCGCAATCAGCCCCAGCATTTT.